This T cell receptor beta chain was captured by sequencing in a study of blood T cell repertoires in COVID-19. As for the study in general: From T cells, B-cell-depleted T cells, or PBMCs came the material, which was cDNA or gDNA.

The CDR3 extends over 15 amino acids. Germline-derived CDR1 and CDR2 are ENHRY and SYGVKD. V shed 2 bases, J shed 4 bases, and the junction held 2 bases outside the gene matches. Here immunoSEQ multiplex PCR was the method, and the copy in TCRdb shows in-frame clones only, minus some. Of about 100,000 clones in the sample, about 88% were seen once. J is TRBJ1-5 and V is TRBV10-3, with 10 nucleotides matching TRBD1. This clonotype originated in a man aged 60 to 69 with acute or convalescent COVID-19. Sequenced material: peripheral blood. CDR3: CAISEGQGGNQPQHF. The CDR3 bases are TGTGCCATCAGTGAGGGACAGGGGGGAAATCAGCCCCAGCATTTT.